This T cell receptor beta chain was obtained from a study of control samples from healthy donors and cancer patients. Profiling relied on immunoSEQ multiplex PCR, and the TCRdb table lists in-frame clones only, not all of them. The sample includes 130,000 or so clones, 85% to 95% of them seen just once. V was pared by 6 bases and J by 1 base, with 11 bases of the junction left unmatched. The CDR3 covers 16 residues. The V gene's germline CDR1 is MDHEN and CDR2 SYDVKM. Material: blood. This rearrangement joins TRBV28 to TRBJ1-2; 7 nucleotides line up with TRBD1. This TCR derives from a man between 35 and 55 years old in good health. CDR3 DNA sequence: TGTGCCAGCAGGGTTCACCGGGACAGAGTTAACTATGGCTACACCTTC. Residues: CASRVHRDRVNYGYTF.